This T cell receptor (beta chain) was observed in a study of T cell responses to AZD1222 COVID-19 vaccine (dated by TCRdb to about 2021). Regarding the research as a whole: AZD1222 recipients given second doses at about 4 weeks or at about 12 weeks were pooled, since spike-specific TCR depth and breadth were not found to differ between the two schedules. A total of just over 230 trial participants underwent TCR sequencing, of whom 207 had received two doses of AZD1222 and approximately 26 had received two doses of the MenACWY control vaccine. Trial participants were enrolled into age subgroups of 18-55, 56-69 and 70-plus years, which contained around 150, 29 and 61 TCR-sequenced participants, respectively.

Concerning this clone: Its antigen is still unknown. Base qualities are missing; no much larger clone stands one base away.

This specimen's time point label, interpreted: baseline before first vaccination. Vaccinee samples were obtained from the UK trials COV001 and COV002, which included a single-blind randomized controlled phase 2/3 trial of AZD1222 (ChAdOx1 nCoV-19) in healthy adults. Trial participant PBMC samples were collected at day 0 and day 28 after the second dose for TCRbeta chain sequencing. The paper as a whole reports these results and caveats: Epitopes outside the regions mutated in the B.1.351 and B.1.1.7 variants were reportedly recognized by nearly half of the unique spike-specific TCRs. In the small 56-69-year group, the increase in depth fell short of significance, most likely because of low power. Conclusions about previously exposed vaccinees are limited, since just five to seven AZD1222 recipients were seropositive for SARS-CoV-2 at baseline. CD4 TCRs associated with the vaccine covered the entire spike protein, and the dominant responses were in regions 160-218 and 743-854. Because no day 14 peak-response samples were available, repertoires were characterized only after the peak T cell response. After two AZD1222 doses, both the breadth and the depth of spike-specific TCRs were significantly higher than at day 0 and than in MenACWY recipients. Participants were mostly white British and included more females than males, and it was suggested by the authors that clonal diversity may have been underestimated.

The CDR3 sequence holds 17 residues, the cysteine and phenylalanine included. The kept DNA is CDR3 alone, 51 bases in frame from the first base. V loses 4 bases at its end and J loses 5 bases; junction bases beyond the gene matches: 13. Looking up the germline V gene (reference sequence) yields CDR1 LNHDA and CDR2 SQIVND. The CDR3 regions of human TCRbeta chains were subjected to immunosequencing. In the original analysis: Repertoire TCRs were checked for matches against a reference library of SARS-CoV-2-specific TCRs that had been generated using the MIRA antigen-specificity platform. Breadth was defined as the fraction of unique TCRs that were SARS-CoV-2-associated, and depth was defined as the fraction of total T cells that were SARS-CoV-2-associated. Using the MIRA data, every spike-specific TCR was mapped to the spike region that the TCR reacted to and assigned to either a CD4 or a CD8 class. Log10-transformed breadth and depth values were compared by one-way ANOVA with Sidak's multiple comparisons tests. The clones in this table, taken by TCRdb from immuneACCESS, are in-frame only. Not every clone is retained; where verified, under half of the shortfall comes from an unresolved V gene, and the cause of the rest is unknown. V, J and clone size are taken as reported in that table, and D and trimming were inferred from the DNA itself. The sample table contains over 50,000 clones; only one count was recorded for 65% to 85% of them. The ten largest clonotypes hold about a quarter of the sample.

The clonotype comes from an adult in good health. This chain is built from TRBV19 and TRBJ2-1, and 8 junction bases match TRBD2. The sample consisted of peripheral blood, taken on day 0 of AZD1222 vaccination. The nucleotides are TGTGCCAGTAGTACGAAACTAGCGGATCCCCATAACAATGAGCAGTTCTTC. Its protein reads: CASSTKLADPHNNEQFF.